The 32 T cell receptor gamma chains in this list originate from one sample, sequenced in a study of Vδ1+ human thymocytes. The study, taken as a whole, reports: Thymic TRG and TRD repertoires appeared highly polyclonal.

The template was reverse-transcribed extracted RNA. The CDR3 regions were amplified by multiplex PCR from V-gene primers to a constant-region primer. TCRdb reanalysed the multiplex PCR reads via CATT. Of more than 25,000 gamma-chain clones detected, roughly 20% appear once; the ten largest clones hold 1.8%. No antigen has been assigned to these receptors. The sample was Vdelta1+ gamma-delta thymocytes from the thymus. Subset of the sample: FACS-sorted CD3+ TCRalphabeta- TCRVdelta1+ TCRVdelta2- thymocytes. The receptors shown here come from a boy under two years old who had congenital heart surgery.

The sample holds a few counts of this clone. The V call is TRGV3, the J call TRGJ1 or TRGJ2. V lost 3 bases, J lost 11 bases, and 16 bases stayed unmatched. CDR1 and CDR2 from the germline V gene are VTNTFY and YDVSTARD (reference sequence). CDR3 length equals 14 residues. The CDR3 DNA reads TGTGCCACCTGGGACCGGACCATTTATAGGGAGAAACTCTTT. Translated: CATWDRTIYREKLF.

By proportion, this clone is large. This CDR3 is also generated by other DNA sequences in the sample. This chain connects TRGV4 to TRGJ1 or TRGJ2. J was trimmed by 4 bases and V by 3 bases; bases with no gene match: 0. Germline CDR1 EGSTGY, CDR2 YDSYTSSV. The CDR3 extends over 11 amino acids. The CDR3 region has the DNA TGTGCCACCTGGGATTATTATAAGAAACTCTTT. Protein sequence: CATWDYYKKLF.

The chain employs TRGV5 and TRGJ1 or TRGJ2. V was clipped by 0 bases and J by 5 bases; unmatched bases: 7. CDR3 length: 14 amino acids. Germline CDR1 reads VINAFY; CDR2 reads YDVSNSKD. The CDR3 protein is CATWDRLLHYKKLF. Written as DNA, the CDR3 is TGTGCCACCTGGGACAGGCTCTTGCATTATAAGAAACTCTTT.

The V and J genes are TRGV9 and TRGJ1 or TRGJ2. This CDR3 is built from 12 residues. Losses at the gene ends were 5 bases for V and 7 bases for J; bases not matched to a gene: 8. The germline V gene encodes CDR1 GITISATS and CDR2 ISYDGTV (reference sequence). CDR3 nucleotides: TGTGCCTTGTGGGTGTACCACTATAAGAAACTCTTT. It codes for CALWVYHYKKLF.

V and J are TRGV2 and TRGJ1 or TRGJ2. This CDR3 comprises 15 residues. J was trimmed by 3 bases and V by 1 base; bases with no gene match: 9. Germline V lookup: CDR1 EGSNGY, CDR2 YDSYNSKV. The CDR3 sequence is CATWDGNPLYYKKLF. CDR3 nucleotide sequence: TGTGCCACCTGGGACGGTAACCCCCTTTATTATAAGAAACTCTTT.

V usage is TRGV9 and J usage is TRGJ1 or TRGJ2. There are 11 residues in the CDR3. The J segment lost 12 bases and the V segment lost 6 bases, leaving 11 bases of the junction unmatched. The V gene's germline CDR1 is GITISATS and CDR2 ISYDGTV (reference sequence). CDR3 amino acids: CALWTIGRKLF. DNA of the CDR3: TGTGCCTTGTGGACGATAGGGAGGAAACTCTTT.

In this sample, this clone turned up a few times. In the same sample, other DNA sequences code for this CDR3. The chain uses TRGV5 and TRGJ1 or TRGJ2. CDR1 VINAFY and CDR2 YDVSNSKD come from the germline V gene. This CDR3 comprises 14 residues. The V segment lost 1 base and the J segment 4 bases; nucleotides outside the gene matches: 7. CDR3 residues: CATWDRRGYYKKLF. CDR3 coding DNA: TGTGCCACCTGGGACAGACGAGGGTATTATAAGAAACTCTTT.

This clone was detected a few times. The chain carries TRGV9 and TRGJP2. CDR1 is GITISATS and CDR2 is ISYDGTV in the germline V gene (reference sequence). This CDR3 comprises 15 residues. Germline trimming cut 3 bases from V and 2 bases from J; bases unmatched to any gene: 6. CDR3 DNA sequence: TGTGCCTTGTGGGAGACCCCCAGTAGTGATTGGATCAAGACGTTT. Translated, it gives CALWETPSSDWIKTF.

With regard to this clone: The same CDR3 arises from other DNA sequences in this sample as well. The rearrangement joins TRGV9 to TRGJ1 or TRGJ2. Germline assignment: CDR1 GITISATS and CDR2 ISYDGTV (reference sequence). The CDR3 loop spans 12 amino acids. Trimming cost V 0 bases and J 9 bases; bases outside gene matches: 5. The CDR3 nucleotides read TGTGCCTTGTGGGAGGTGCGTCTTAAGAAACTCTTT. This translates into CALWEVRLKKLF.

J is TRGJ1 or TRGJ2 and V is TRGV9. Germline values: CDR1 GITISATS, CDR2 ISYDGTV (reference sequence). Germline trimming cut 0 bases from V and 5 bases from J; bases unmatched to any gene: 10. The CDR3 sequence is 15 residues long. For the CDR3, the DNA is TGTGCCTTGTGGGAGGTGGGGGTCGATAATTATAAGAAACTCTTT. Protein sequence: CALWEVGVDNYKKLF.

This clone occurred a few times. The chain couples TRGV2 to TRGJ1 or TRGJ2. This CDR3 has 12 residues. CDR1 is EGSNGY, CDR2 YDSYNSKV, per germline. J gave up 9 bases and V 1 base, and 6 bases lay outside the gene matches. CDR3 region: CATWDGKPKKLF. As DNA, the CDR3 is TGTGCCACCTGGGACGGAAAACCTAAGAAACTCTTT.

About this clone: This may arise from a read error, as a much more abundant clone is one base away. This sequence joins TRGV5 and TRGJ1 or TRGJ2. With V trimmed by 0 bases and J by 1 base, 3 bases remained unmatched. The CDR3 consists of 14 residues. CDR1 is VINAFY and CDR2 is YDVSNSKD in the germline V gene. DNA of the CDR3: TGTGCCACCTGGGACAGGCATAATTATTATAAGAAACTCTTT. It specifies CATWDRHNYYKKLF.

To note about this clone: A read error may account for a junction end that differs from germline. The rearrangement uses TRGV3 and TRGJ1 or TRGJ2. Germline CDR1 is VTNTFY and CDR2 is YDVSTARD (reference sequence). The CDR3 is 15 amino acids. The CDR3 here is CATWDSGTVEYKNLF. The CDR3 coding sequence is TGTGCCACCTGGGACAGCGGGACGGTGGAATATAAGAACCTCTTT.

This chain joins TRGV9 and TRGJP2. From germline, CDR1 is GITISATS and CDR2 ISYDGTV (reference sequence). The CDR3 is made up of 16 amino acids. J was trimmed by 3 bases and V by 0 bases; bases with no gene match: 7. The CDR3 spells CALWEVRRGSDWIKTF. DNA for the CDR3: TGTGCCTTGTGGGAGGTGCGAAGGGGTAGTGATTGGATCAAGACGTTT.

Only a few counts were recorded for this clone. V usage is TRGV5 and J usage is TRGJ1 or TRGJ2. The CDR3 runs to 13 residues. Germline values: CDR1 VINAFY, CDR2 YDVSNSKD. Unmatched junction bases numbered 8, after V lost 3 bases and J lost 6 bases. CDR3 region: CATWDDRGYKKLF. The CDR3 nucleotides read TGTGCCACCTGGGACGACCGAGGTTATAAGAAACTCTTT.

This clone was observed a handful of times. The genes are TRGV5 and TRGJ1 or TRGJ2. The germline CDR1 and CDR2 sequences are VINAFY and YDVSNSKD. V gave up 3 bases and J gave up 6 bases; unmatched junction bases: 11. The CDR3 is 14 residues long. The CDR3 is CATWDAGKGYKKLF. The DNA of the CDR3 is TGTGCCACCTGGGACGCTGGGAAAGGTTATAAGAAACTCTTT.

V usage is TRGV8 and J usage is TRGJ1 or TRGJ2. The germline gives CDR1 VENAVY, CDR2 YDSYNSRV. The CDR3 is 15 amino acids. V was clipped by 1 base and J by 4 bases; unmatched bases: 10. This chain's CDR3 is CATWDRQRAYYKKLF. DNA for the CDR3: TGTGCCACCTGGGATAGACAACGGGCCTATTATAAGAAACTCTTT.

Worth noting for this clone: This CDR3 is also generated by other DNA sequences in the sample. The chain is built from TRGV5 and TRGJ1 or TRGJ2. V lost 0 bases and J lost 1; bases outside the gene matches: 6. The V gene's germline CDR1 is VINAFY and CDR2 YDVSNSKD. The CDR3 has 15 amino acids. The DNA of the CDR3 is TGTGCCACCTGGGACAGGCCTCTCAATTATTATAAGAAACTCTTT. Translation: CATWDRPLNYYKKLF.

V and J are TRGV3 and TRGJP2. The length of the CDR3 is 15 residues. Germline V gives CDR1 VTNTFY, CDR2 YDVSTARD (reference sequence). The J segment lost 8 bases and the V segment lost 0 bases, leaving 9 bases of the junction unmatched. CDR3 bases: TGTGCCACCTGGGACAGGAGGTTCGGCGATTGGATCAAGACGTTT. It yields the protein CATWDRRFGDWIKTF.

The gene calls are TRGV3 and TRGJ1 or TRGJ2. Trimming removed 2 bases from V and 2 bases from J; junction bases left unmatched: 6. Per germline, CDR1 VTNTFY and CDR2 YDVSTARD (reference sequence). The CDR3 is 14 residues long. CDR3 sequence: CATWDTSYYYKKLF. CDR3 coding DNA: TGTGCCACCTGGGACACAAGCTATTATTATAAGAAACTCTTT.

This clone has a handful of counts. The chain joins TRGV4 to TRGJ1 or TRGJ2. Germline CDR1 is EGSTGY and CDR2 is YDSYTSSV. This CDR3 comprises 15 residues. The J segment lost 3 bases and the V segment lost 0 bases, leaving 8 bases of the junction unmatched. In DNA form, the CDR3 reads TGTGCCACCTGGGATGGGCTCCTACGTTATTATAAGAAACTCTTT. Its translation: CATWDGLLRYYKKLF.

This clone was picked up a small number of times. J is TRGJ1 or TRGJ2 and V is TRGV8. This CDR3 contains 15 residues. CDR1 is VENAVY and CDR2 is YDSYNSRV in the germline V gene. The trim removed 6 bases at V and 0 bases at J, leaving 11 bases unmatched. The CDR3 DNA sequence: TGTGCCACCTGGACACACCCCCGGAATTATTATAAGAAACTCTTT. Amino acid sequence: CATWTHPRNYYKKLF.

This clone was observed a handful of times. This CDR3 is also generated by other DNA sequences in the sample. The V gene is TRGV4, the J gene TRGJ1 or TRGJ2. V lost 3 bases and J lost 0; bases outside the gene matches: 5. The CDR3 length is 14 residues. Germline lookup yields CDR1 EGSTGY and CDR2 YDSYTSSV. For the CDR3, the DNA is TGTGCCACCTGGGATCGGCTGAATTATTATAAGAAACTCTTT. The encoded protein is CATWDRLNYYKKLF.

This clone was counted only a few times. V gene TRGV5 combines with J gene TRGJ1 or TRGJ2. The CDR3 length is 12 residues. Germline CDR1 is VINAFY and CDR2 is YDVSNSKD. V shed 0 bases, J shed 11 bases, and the junction held 7 bases outside the gene matches. CDR3 loop: CATWDRPWEKLF. In DNA form, the CDR3 reads TGTGCCACCTGGGACAGGCCCTGGGAGAAACTCTTT.

The table lists this clone with a few counts. The chain has TRGV5 and TRGJ1 or TRGJ2. The trim removed 1 base at V and 13 bases at J, leaving 19 bases unmatched. The CDR3 has 15 amino acids. Germline CDR1 and CDR2: VINAFY and YDVSNSKD. CDR3 in DNA: TGTGCCACCTGGGACAGAACGGCCCCCAGCTGGGAAAAACTCTTT. Its translation is CATWDRTAPSWEKLF.

The chain couples TRGV4 to TRGJ1 or TRGJ2. With V trimmed by 0 bases and J by 1 base, 6 bases remained unmatched. CDR1 and CDR2 from the germline V gene are EGSTGY and YDSYTSSV. CDR3 size: 15 residues. The CDR3 DNA sequence: TGTGCCACCTGGGATGGGCCTTTTAATTATTATAAGAAACTCTTT. Protein product: CATWDGPFNYYKKLF.

The J gene is TRGJ1 or TRGJ2, the V gene TRGV4. This CDR3 spans 15 amino acids. Germline assignment: CDR1 EGSTGY and CDR2 YDSYTSSV. V lost 1 base and J lost 3; bases outside the gene matches: 9. This CDR3 is CATWDGFGVYYKKLF. As DNA, the CDR3 is TGTGCCACCTGGGATGGCTTTGGGGTTTATTATAAGAAACTCTTT.

The gene calls are TRGV5 and TRGJ1 or TRGJ2. J was trimmed by 11 bases and V by 0 bases; bases with no gene match: 10. The CDR3 contains 13 residues. Per germline, CDR1 VINAFY and CDR2 YDVSNSKD. The CDR3 region has the DNA TGTGCCACCTGGGACAGGCTCCACGTCGAGAAACTCTTT. Amino acid sequence: CATWDRLHVEKLF.

The rearrangement uses TRGV9 and TRGJ1 or TRGJ2. V was pared by 4 bases and J by 11 bases, with 14 bases of the junction left unmatched. Germline CDR1 is GITISATS and CDR2 is ISYDGTV (reference sequence). CDR3 size: 13 residues. This chain's CDR3 is CALWDLSPLEKLF. DNA for the CDR3: TGTGCCTTGTGGGACCTCTCTCCCTTGGAGAAACTCTTT.

A note on this clone: The identical CDR3 is also encoded by other nucleotide sequences in the sample. The chain combines TRGV4 with TRGJ1 or TRGJ2. This CDR3 has 14 amino acids. The V and J ends lost 0 bases and 1 base, in that order; junction bases with no gene match: 3. CDR1 EGSTGY and CDR2 YDSYTSSV come from the germline V gene. The CDR3 DNA is TGTGCCACCTGGGATGGGCTAAATTATTATAAGAAACTCTTT. Residues: CATWDGLNYYKKLF.

Regarding this clone: This sample includes further DNA sequences coding for the same CDR3. The chain is built from TRGV9 and TRGJ1 or TRGJ2. Germline V lookup: CDR1 GITISATS, CDR2 ISYDGTV (reference sequence). This CDR3 has 13 amino acids. The junction had 3 bases not matched to a gene; V was cut back by 4 bases and J by 0 bases. CDR3 amino acids: CALWDLNYYKKLF. DNA of the CDR3: TGTGCCTTGTGGGATCTGAATTATTATAAGAAACTCTTT.

This clone showed up just a few times. Other DNA sequences of this sample code for an identical CDR3. The chain links TRGV3 to TRGJ1 or TRGJ2. J gave up 4 bases and V 1 base, and 4 bases lay outside the gene matches. In germline, CDR1 is VTNTFY, CDR2 YDVSTARD (reference sequence). The CDR3 is made up of 13 amino acids. This CDR3 reads CATWDRLYYKKLF. The CDR3 nucleotides are TGTGCCACCTGGGACAGACTATATTATAAGAAACTCTTT.